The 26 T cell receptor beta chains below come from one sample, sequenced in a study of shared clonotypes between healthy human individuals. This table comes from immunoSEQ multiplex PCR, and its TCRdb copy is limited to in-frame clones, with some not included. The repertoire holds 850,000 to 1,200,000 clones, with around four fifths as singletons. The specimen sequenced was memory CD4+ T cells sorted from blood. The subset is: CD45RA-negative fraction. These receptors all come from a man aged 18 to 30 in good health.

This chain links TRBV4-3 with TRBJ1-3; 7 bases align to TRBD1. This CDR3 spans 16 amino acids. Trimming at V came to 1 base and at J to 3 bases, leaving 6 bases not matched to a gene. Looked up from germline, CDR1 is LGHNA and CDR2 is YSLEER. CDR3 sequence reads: CASSQGKGALGNTIYF. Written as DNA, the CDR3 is TGCGCCAGCAGCCAAGGAAAGGGGGCGCTTGGAAACACCATATATTTT.

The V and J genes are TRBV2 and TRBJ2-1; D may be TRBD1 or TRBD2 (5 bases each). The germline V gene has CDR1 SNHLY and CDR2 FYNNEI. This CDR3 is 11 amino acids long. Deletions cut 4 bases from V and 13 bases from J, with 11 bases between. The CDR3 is CASSGDGPQFF. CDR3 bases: TGTGCCAGCAGTGGGGACGGGCCCCAGTTCTTC.

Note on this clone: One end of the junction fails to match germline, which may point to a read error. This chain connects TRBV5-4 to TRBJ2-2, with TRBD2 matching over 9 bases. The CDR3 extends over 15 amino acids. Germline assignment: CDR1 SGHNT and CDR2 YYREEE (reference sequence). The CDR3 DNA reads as TGTGCCAGCAGCTCGGGACTAGCCAACACCGGGGGGCTGTTTTTT. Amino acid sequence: CASSSGLANTGGLFF.

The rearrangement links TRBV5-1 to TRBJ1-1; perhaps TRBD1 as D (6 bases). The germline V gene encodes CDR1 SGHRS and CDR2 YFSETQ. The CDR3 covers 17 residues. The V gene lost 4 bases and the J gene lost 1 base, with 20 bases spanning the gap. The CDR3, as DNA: TGCGCCAGCAGCCGTAAGGTGGGGGCCCTTGGGAACACTGAAGCTTTCTTT. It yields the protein CASSRKVGALGNTEAFF.

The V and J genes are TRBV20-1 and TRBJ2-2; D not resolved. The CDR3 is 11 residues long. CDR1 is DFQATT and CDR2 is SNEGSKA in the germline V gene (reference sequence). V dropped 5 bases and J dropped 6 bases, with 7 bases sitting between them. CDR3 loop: CSAGDAGELFF. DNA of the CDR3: TGCAGTGCTGGGGATGCCGGGGAGCTGTTTTTT.

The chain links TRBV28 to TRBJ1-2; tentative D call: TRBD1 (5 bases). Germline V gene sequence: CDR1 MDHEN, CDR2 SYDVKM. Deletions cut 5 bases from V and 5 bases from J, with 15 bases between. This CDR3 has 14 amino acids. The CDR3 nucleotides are TGTGCCAGCAGTCCTACGGGGACGGTTTATGGCTACACCTTC. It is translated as CASSPTGTVYGYTF.

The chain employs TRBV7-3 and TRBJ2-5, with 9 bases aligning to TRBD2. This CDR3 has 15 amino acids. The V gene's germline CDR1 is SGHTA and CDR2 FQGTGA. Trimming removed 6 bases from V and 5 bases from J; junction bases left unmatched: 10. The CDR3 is CASSTGLAGRETQYF. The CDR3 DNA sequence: TGTGCCAGCAGTACTGGTCTAGCGGGACGGGAGACCCAGTACTTC. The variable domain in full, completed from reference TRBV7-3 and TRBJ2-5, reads GAGVSQTPSNKVTEKGKYVELRCDPISGHTALYWYRQSLGQGPEFLIYFQGTGAADDSGLPNDRFFAVRPEGSVSTLKIQRTERGDSAVYLCASSTGLAGRETQYFGPGTRLLVL.

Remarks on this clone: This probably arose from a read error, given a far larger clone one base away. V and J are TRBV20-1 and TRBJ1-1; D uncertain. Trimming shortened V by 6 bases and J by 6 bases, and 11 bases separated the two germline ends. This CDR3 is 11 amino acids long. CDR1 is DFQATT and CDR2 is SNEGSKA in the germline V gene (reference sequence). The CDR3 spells CSALKKAEAFF. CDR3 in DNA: TGCAGTGCCCTCAAGAAGGCTGAAGCTTTCTTT.

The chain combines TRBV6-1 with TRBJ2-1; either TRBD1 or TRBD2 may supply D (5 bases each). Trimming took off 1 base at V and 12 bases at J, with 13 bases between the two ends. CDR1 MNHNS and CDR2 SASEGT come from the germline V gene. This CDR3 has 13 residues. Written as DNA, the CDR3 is TGTGCCAGCAGTGAAGGAGAGGGGCTTGGGCAGTTCTTC. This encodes CASSEGEGLGQFF.

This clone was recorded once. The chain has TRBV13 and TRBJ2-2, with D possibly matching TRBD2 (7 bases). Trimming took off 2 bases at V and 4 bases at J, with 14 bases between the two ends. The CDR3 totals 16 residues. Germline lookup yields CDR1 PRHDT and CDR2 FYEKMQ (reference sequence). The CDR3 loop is CASSLMGGRGTGELFF. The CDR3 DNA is TGTGCCAGCAGCTTAATGGGGGGGCGCGGCACCGGGGAGCTGTTTTTT.

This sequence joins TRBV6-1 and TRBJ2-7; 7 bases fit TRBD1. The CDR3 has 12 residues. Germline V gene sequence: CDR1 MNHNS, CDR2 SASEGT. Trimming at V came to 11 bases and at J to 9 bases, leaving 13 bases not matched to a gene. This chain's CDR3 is CAASGTASGQYF. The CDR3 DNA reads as TGTGCCGCGTCCGGGACAGCCTCAGGGCAGTACTTC.

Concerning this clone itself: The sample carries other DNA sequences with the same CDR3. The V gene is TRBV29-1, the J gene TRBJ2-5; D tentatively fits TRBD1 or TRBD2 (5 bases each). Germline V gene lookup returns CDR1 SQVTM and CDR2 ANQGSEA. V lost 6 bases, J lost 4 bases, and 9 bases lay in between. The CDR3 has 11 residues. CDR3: CSVGEGETQYF. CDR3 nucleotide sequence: TGCAGCGTGGGGGAAGGAGAGACCCAGTACTTC.

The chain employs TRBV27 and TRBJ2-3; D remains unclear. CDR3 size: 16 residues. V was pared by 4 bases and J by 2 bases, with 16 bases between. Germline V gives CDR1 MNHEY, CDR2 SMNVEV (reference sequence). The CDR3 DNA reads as TGTGCCAGCAGTTCTTTTACCCGTCTAACCACAGATACGCAGTATTTT. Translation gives CASSSFTRLTTDTQYF.

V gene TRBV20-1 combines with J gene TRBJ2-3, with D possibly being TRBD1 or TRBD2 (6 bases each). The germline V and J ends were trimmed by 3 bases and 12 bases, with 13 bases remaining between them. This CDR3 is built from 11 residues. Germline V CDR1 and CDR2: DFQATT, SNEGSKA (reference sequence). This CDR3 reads CSASVGGLQYF. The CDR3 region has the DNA TGCAGTGCTAGTGTAGGGGGGCTTCAGTATTTT.

CDR3 residues: CASSRSPRTTYEQYF. The CDR3 DNA follows: TGTGCCAGCAGCCGGAGTCCCCGTACTACCTACGAGCAGTACTTC. The rearrangement joins TRBV13 to TRBJ2-7; D call uncertain. Germline V lookup: CDR1 PRHDT, CDR2 FYEKMQ (reference sequence). V dropped 5 bases and J dropped 2 bases, with 16 bases sitting between them. The CDR3 runs 15 residues.

CDR3: CASSPWGETHKQYF. In nucleotides, the CDR3 is TGTGCCAGCAGCCCCTGGGGTGAGACCCACAAACAGTACTTC. The genes are TRBV5-4 and TRBJ2-7; D gene unclear. Trimming pared 4 bases from V and 10 bases from J, leaving 21 bases between. The CDR3 contains 14 residues. Germline lookup yields CDR1 SGHNT and CDR2 YYREEE (reference sequence).

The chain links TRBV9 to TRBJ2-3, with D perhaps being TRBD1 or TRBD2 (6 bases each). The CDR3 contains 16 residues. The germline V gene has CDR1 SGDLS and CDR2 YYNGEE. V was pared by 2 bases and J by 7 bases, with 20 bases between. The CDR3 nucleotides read TGTGCCAGCAGCGTTTCCGGATACGGGGGCGCATATACGCAGTATTTT. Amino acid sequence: CASSVSGYGGAYTQYF.

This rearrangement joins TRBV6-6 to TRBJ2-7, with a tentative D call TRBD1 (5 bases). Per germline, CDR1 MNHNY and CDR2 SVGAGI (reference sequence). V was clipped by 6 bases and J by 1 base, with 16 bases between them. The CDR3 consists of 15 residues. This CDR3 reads CASRNRLRASYEQYF. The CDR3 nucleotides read TGTGCCAGCAGGAACAGGTTAAGGGCTTCCTACGAGCAGTACTTC.

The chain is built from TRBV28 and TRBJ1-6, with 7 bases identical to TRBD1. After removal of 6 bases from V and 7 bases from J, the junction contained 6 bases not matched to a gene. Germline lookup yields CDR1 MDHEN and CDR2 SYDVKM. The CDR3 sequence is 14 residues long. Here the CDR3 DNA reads TGTGCCAGCAGGGGGGGGACAGAGAATTCACCCCTCCACTTT. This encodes CASRGGTENSPLHF.

DNA for the CDR3: TGTGCCAGCAGCCGGGCGACAGCAAATTCACCCCTCCACTTT. Encoded protein: CASSRATANSPLHF. The chain links TRBV7-9 to TRBJ1-6; TRBD1 might be the D (5 bases). This CDR3 spans 14 amino acids. V was trimmed by 5 bases and J by 7 bases, leaving 12 bases between them. Germline values: CDR1 SEHNR, CDR2 FQNEAQ (reference sequence).

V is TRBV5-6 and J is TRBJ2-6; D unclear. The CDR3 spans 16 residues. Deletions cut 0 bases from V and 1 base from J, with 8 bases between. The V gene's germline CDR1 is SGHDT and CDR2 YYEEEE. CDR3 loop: CASSLALLSGANVLTF. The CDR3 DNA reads TGTGCCAGCAGCTTGGCACTCTTGTCTGGGGCCAACGTCCTGACTTTC.

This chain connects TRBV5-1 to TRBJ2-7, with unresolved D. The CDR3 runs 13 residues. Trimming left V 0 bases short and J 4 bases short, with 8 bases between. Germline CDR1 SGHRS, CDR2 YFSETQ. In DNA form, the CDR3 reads TGCGCCAGCAGCTTGGCAGAGAAATACGAGCAGTACTTC. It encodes CASSLAEKYEQYF.

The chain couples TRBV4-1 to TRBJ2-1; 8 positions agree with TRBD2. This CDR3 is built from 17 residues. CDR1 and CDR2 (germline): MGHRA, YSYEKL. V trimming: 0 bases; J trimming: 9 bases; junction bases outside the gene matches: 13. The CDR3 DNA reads TGCGCCAGCAGCCAAGAAATCCCCGGGGGGGCCTTTAGTGAGCAGTTCTTC. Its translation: CASSQEIPGGAFSEQFF.

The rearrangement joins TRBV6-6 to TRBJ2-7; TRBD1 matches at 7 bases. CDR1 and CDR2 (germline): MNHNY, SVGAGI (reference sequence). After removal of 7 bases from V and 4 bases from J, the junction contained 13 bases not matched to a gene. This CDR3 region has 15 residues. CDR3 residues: CASTPTRDREYEQYF. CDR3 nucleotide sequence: TGTGCCAGCACCCCAACCCGGGACAGAGAATACGAGCAGTACTTC.

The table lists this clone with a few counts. CDR3 residues: CASSLGGTGELTF. CDR3 sequence (DNA): TGTGCCAGCAGCCTGGGAGGGACAGGGGAGCTCACCTTC. The chain employs TRBV6-5 and TRBJ1-2; the match to TRBD1 covers 10 bases. The CDR3 is 13 residues long. The V and J ends lost 6 bases and 13 bases, in that order; junction bases with no gene match: 11. Germline V gene sequence: CDR1 MNHEY, CDR2 SVGAGI.

This CDR3 reads CASSERVTSGRSQNEQFF. The DNA of the CDR3 is TGTGCCAGCAGTGAGCGGGTGACTAGCGGGAGAAGTCAGAATGAGCAGTTCTTC. This chain connects TRBV2 to TRBJ2-1; 12 bases align to TRBD2. CDR3 size: 18 residues. With V trimmed by 3 bases and J by 7 bases, 13 bases remained unmatched. The germline V gene encodes CDR1 SNHLY and CDR2 FYNNEI.